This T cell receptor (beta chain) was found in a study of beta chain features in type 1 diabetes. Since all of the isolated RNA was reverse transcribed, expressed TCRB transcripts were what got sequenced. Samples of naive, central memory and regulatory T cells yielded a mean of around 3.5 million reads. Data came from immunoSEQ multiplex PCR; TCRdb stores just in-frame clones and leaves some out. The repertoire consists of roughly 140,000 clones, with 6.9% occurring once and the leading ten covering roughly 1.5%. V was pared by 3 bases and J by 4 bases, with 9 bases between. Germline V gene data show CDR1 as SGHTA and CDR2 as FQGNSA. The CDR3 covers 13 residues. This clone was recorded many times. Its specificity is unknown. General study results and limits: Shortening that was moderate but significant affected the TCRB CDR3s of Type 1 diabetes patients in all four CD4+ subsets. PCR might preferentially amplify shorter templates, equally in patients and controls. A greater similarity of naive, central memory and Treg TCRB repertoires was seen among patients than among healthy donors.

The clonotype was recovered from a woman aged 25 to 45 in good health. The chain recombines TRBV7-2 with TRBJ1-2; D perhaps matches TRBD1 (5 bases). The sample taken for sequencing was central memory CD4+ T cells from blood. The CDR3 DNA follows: TGTGCCAGCAGCTTTGGGCAGGGCTATGGCTACACCTTC. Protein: CASSFGQGYGYTF.